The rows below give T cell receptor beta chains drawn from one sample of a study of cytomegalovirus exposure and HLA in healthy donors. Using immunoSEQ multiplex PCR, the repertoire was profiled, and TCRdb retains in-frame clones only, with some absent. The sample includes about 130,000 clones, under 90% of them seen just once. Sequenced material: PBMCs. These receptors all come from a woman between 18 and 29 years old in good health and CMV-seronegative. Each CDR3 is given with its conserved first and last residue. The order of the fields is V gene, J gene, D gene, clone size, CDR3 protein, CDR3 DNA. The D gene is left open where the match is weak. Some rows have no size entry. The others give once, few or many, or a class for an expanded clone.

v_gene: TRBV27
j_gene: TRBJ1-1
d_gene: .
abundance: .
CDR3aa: CASSLKGTWNTEAFF
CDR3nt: TGTGCCAGCAGTTTAAAGGGGACATGGAACACTGAAGCTTTCTTT

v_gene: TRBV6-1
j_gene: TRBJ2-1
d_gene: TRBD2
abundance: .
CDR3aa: CASSAGTSDNEQFF
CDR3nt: TGTGCCAGCAGTGCCGGGACTAGCGACAATGAGCAGTTCTTC

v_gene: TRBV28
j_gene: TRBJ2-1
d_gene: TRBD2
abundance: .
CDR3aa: CASSLSVRAGNEQFF
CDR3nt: TGTGCCAGCAGTTTATCGGTTCGAGCGGGAAATGAGCAGTTCTTC

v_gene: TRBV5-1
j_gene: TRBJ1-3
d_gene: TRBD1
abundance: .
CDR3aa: CASSFNPGQIGNTIYF
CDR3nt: TGCGCCAGCAGCTTCAACCCGGGACAGATCGGAAACACCATATATTTT

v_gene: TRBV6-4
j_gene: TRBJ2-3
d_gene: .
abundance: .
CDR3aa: CASSSDSADTQYF
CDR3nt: TGTGCCAGCAGTTCGGACAGCGCAGATACGCAGTATTTT

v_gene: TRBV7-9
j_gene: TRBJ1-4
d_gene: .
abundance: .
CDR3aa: CASSSYRENIREKLFF
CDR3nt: TGTGCCAGCAGCTCTTACAGGGAGAACATTCGTGAAAAACTGTTTTTT

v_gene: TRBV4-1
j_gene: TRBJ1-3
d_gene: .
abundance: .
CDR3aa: CASSQGTSGNTIYF
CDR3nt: TGCGCCAGCAGCCAAGGGACATCGGGAAACACCATATATTTT

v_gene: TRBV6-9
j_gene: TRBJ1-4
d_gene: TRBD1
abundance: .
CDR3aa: CASSCPPTPGQGAPWGYNEKLFF
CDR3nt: TGTGCCAGCAGTTGCCCTCCCACGCCTGGACAGGGGGCGCCCTGGGGGTATAATGAAAAACTGTTTTTT

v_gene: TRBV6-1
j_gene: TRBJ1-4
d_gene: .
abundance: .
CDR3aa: CASSEALEGDREKLFF
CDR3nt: TGTGCCAGCAGTGAAGCATTAGAAGGAGACCGCGAAAAACTGTTTTTT

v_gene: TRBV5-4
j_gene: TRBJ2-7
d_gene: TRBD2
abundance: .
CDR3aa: CASSHGIGLAEEQYF
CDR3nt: TGTGCCAGCAGCCACGGGATCGGACTAGCCGAGGAGCAGTACTTC

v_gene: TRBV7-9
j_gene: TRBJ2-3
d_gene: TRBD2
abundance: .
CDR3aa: CASSSQREATDTQYF
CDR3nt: TGTGCCAGCAGCTCCCAGCGGGAGGCCACAGATACGCAGTATTTT

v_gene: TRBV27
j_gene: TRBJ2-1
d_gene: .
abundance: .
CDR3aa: CASSLGSSSYNEQFF
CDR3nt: TGTGCCAGCAGTTTAGGTAGTAGCTCCTACAATGAGCAGTTCTTC

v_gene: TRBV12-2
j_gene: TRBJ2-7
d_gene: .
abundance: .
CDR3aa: CASRSLLWPGHEQYF
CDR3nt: TGTGCAAGTCGCTCCCTATTGTGGCCAGGCCACGAGCAGTACTTC

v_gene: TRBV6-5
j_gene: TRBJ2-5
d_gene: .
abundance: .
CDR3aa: CASSYSAGRETQYF
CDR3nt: TGTGCCAGCAGTTACTCGGCGGGGCGAGAGACCCAGTACTTC

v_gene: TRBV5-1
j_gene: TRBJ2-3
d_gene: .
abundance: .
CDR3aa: CASSLRGPTDITDTQYF
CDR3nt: TGCGCCAGCAGCTTGCGAGGTCCGACAGACATCACAGATACGCAGTATTTT

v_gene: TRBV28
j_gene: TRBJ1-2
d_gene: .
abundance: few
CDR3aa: CASSLPGDEHYGYTF
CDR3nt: TGTGCCAGCAGCCTTCCAGGGGACGAACACTATGGCTACACCTTC

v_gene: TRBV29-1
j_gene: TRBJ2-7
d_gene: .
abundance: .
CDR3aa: CSVMQNSYEQYF
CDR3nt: TGCAGCGTCATGCAGAACTCCTACGAGCAGTACTTC

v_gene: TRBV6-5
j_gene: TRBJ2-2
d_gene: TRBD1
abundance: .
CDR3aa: CASSGTGGNTGELFF
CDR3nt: TGTGCCAGCAGTGGGACAGGGGGCAACACCGGGGAGCTGTTTTTT

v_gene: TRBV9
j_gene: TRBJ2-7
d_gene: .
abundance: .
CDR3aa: CASSVGGDYEQYF
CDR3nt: TGTGCCAGCAGCGTAGGAGGTGACTACGAGCAGTACTTC

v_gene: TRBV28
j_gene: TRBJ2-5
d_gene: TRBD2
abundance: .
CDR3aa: CASNVGGVETQYF
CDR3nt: TGTGCCAGCAACGTGGGGGGGGTAGAGACCCAGTACTTC

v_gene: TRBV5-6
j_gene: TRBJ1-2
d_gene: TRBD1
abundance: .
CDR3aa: CASSIGTVEFNYGYTF
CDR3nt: TGTGCCAGCAGCATCGGGACAGTCGAGTTCAACTATGGCTACACCTTC

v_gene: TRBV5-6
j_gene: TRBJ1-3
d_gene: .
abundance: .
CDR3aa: CASSLATGFNTIYF
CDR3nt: TGTGCCAGCAGCCTAGCAACAGGGTTTAACACCATATATTTT

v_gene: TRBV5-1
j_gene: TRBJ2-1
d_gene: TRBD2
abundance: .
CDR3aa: CASSTSGLAEPVSAYNEQFF
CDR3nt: TGCGCCAGCAGCACATCGGGACTAGCGGAGCCGGTGAGTGCCTACAATGAGCAGTTCTTC

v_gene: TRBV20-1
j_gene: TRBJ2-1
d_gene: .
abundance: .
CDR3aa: CSARRGNEQFF
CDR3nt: TGCAGTGCTAGGAGAGGAAATGAGCAGTTCTTC

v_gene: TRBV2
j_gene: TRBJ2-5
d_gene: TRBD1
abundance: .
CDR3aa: CASSELPGQGKGVRRETQYF
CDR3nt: TGTGCCAGCAGTGAGTTACCGGGACAGGGGAAGGGTGTAAGGCGAGAGACCCAGTACTTC

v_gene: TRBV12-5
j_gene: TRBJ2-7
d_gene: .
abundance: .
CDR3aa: CASGPGLLEQYF
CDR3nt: TGTGCTAGTGGCCCGGGACTCCTCGAGCAGTACTTC

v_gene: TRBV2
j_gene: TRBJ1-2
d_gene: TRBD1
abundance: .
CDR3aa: CASSEGQGGYGYTF
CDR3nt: TGTGCCAGCAGTGAGGGACAGGGAGGCTATGGCTACACCTTC

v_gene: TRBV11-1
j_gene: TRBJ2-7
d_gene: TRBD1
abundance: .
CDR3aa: CASSLGTGTYEQYF
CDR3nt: TGTGCCAGCAGCTTAGGGACAGGAACCTACGAGCAGTACTTC

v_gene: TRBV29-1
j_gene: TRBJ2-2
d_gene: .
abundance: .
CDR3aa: CSAASPGRPGELFF
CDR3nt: TGCAGCGCCGCGTCCCCAGGGCGCCCCGGGGAGCTGTTTTTT

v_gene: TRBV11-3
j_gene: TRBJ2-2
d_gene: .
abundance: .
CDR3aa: CASSLGRLGSMIGELFF
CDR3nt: TGTGCCAGCAGCTTAGGTCGGCTCGGGAGTATGATCGGGGAGCTGTTTTTT

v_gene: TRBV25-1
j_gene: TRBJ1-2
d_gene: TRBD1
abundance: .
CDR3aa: CASSPGQGTNGYTF
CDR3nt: TGTGCCAGCAGTCCGGGACAGGGAACGAATGGCTACACCTTC

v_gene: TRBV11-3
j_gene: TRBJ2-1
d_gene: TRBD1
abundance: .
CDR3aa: CASSLGRDRGDEQFF
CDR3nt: TGTGCCAGCAGCTTGGGCCGGGACAGGGGCGATGAGCAGTTCTTC

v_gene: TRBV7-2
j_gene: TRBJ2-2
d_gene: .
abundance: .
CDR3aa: CASSLDRVGSTGELFF
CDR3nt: TGTGCCAGCAGCTTAGACAGGGTCGGTAGCACCGGGGAGCTGTTTTTT

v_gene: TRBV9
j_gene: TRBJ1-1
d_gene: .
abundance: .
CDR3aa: CASSVESAGKNTEAFF
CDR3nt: TGTGCCAGCAGCGTAGAATCGGCAGGGAAGAACACTGAAGCTTTCTTT

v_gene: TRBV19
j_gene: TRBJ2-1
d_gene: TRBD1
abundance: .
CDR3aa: CASRADRGRDEQFF
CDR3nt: TGTGCCAGTAGAGCGGACAGGGGAAGGGATGAGCAGTTCTTC

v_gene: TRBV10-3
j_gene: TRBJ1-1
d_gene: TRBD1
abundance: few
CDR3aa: CAISPGQGAIAFF
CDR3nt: TGTGCCATCAGCCCGGGACAGGGGGCGATCGCTTTCTTT

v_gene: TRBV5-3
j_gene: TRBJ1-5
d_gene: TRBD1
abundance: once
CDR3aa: CARSPSLDRVRLRGNQPQHF
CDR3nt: TGTGCCAGAAGCCCCTCCCTGGACAGGGTGCGTCTTCGGGGCAATCAGCCCCAGCATTTT

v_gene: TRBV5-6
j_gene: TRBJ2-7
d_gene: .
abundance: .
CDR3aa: CASSSALGGHEQYF
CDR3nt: TGTGCCAGCAGCTCCGCGTTGGGGGGACACGAGCAGTACTTC

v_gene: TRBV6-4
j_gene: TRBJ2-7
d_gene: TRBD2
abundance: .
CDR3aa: CASQIAGTSSYEQYF
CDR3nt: TGTGCCAGCCAAATAGCGGGAACCAGCTCCTACGAGCAGTACTTC

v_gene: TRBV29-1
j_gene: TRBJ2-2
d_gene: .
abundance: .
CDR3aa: CSVVGTDNTGELFF
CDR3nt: TGCAGCGTTGTCGGGACTGACAACACCGGGGAGCTGTTTTTT

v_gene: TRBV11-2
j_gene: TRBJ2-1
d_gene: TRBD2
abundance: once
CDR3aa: CASRPGLAGRVQFF
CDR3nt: TGTGCCAGCCGTCCGGGACTAGCGGGAAGGGTGCAGTTCTTC

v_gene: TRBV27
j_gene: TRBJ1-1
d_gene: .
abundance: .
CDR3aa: CASSFTGNTEAFF
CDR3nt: TGTGCCAGCAGTTTCACAGGGAACACTGAAGCTTTCTTT

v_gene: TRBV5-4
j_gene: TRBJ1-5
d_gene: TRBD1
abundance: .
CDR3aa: CASSFGQVNQPQHF
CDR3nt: TGTGCCAGCAGCTTTGGACAGGTCAATCAGCCCCAGCATTTT

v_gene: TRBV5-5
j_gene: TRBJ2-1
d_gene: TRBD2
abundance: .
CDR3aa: CASSFTSGGWDEQFF
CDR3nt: TGTGCCAGCAGCTTCACGAGCGGGGGTTGGGATGAGCAGTTCTTC

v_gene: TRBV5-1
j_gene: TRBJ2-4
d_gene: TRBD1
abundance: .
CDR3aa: CASNSGQGRNIQYF
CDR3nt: TGCGCCAGCAACTCGGGACAGGGGCGGAACATTCAGTACTTC

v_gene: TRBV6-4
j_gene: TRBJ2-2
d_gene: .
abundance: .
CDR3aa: CASSAVLRGELFF
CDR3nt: TGTGCCAGCAGTGCGGTACTCCGTGGGGAGCTGTTTTTT

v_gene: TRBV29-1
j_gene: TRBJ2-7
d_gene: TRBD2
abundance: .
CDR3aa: CSARTSGRAWPYEQYF
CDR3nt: TGCAGCGCTCGGACTAGCGGGAGGGCCTGGCCCTACGAGCAGTACTTC

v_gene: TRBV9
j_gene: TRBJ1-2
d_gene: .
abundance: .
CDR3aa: CASSVGGYSGYGYTF
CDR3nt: TGTGCCAGCAGCGTGGGGGGGTATAGCGGCTATGGCTACACCTTC

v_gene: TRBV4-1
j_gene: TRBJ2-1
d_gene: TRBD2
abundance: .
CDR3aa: CASSQPLAGGNEQFF
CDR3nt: TGCGCCAGCAGCCAACCACTAGCGGGAGGGAATGAGCAGTTCTTC

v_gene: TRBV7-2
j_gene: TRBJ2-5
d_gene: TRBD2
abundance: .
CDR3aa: CASSRGRGEETQYF
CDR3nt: TGTGCCAGCAGCCGGGGACGGGGGGAGGAGACCCAGTACTTC

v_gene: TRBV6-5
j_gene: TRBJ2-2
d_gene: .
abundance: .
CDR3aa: CASSYRRANTGELFF
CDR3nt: TGTGCCAGCAGTTACAGGAGAGCGAACACCGGGGAGCTGTTTTTT

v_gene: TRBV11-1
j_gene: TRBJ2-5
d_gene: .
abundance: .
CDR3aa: CASSLAQRETQYF
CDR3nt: TGTGCCAGCAGCTTAGCGCAGCGGGAGACCCAGTACTTC

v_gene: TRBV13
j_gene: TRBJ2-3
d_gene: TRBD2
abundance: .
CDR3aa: CASSSGLAGGPSYPDTQYF
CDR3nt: TGTGCCAGCAGTTCGGGACTAGCGGGAGGGCCCTCTTATCCGGATACGCAGTATTTT